The 10 T cell receptor beta chains given below trace back to one sample, sequenced in a study of a mutant IDH1 vaccine in newly diagnosed glioma. Specified time point: baseline, week 1 (first vaccination visit). Treatment specified: pre-vaccination baseline after standard-of-care therapy. Only in-frame clones appear in the TCRdb table, and some are missing; sequencing was by immunoSEQ multiplex PCR. The data contain around 60,000 clones, 91% of them singletons. This material consisted of PBMCs, taken from a glioma patient treated with radiotherapy, temozolomide or both. Receptors originate from a man aged 45-60 years with glioma.

This chain links TRBV30 with TRBJ1-2, with a tentative D call TRBD1 (6 bases). V shed 1 base and J shed 1 base, with 13 bases lying between them. This CDR3 is built from 15 residues. Germline CDR1 GTSNPN, CDR2 SVGIG (reference sequence). The CDR3 sequence: CAWSAPGASNYGYTF. The CDR3 nucleotides read TGTGCCTGGAGTGCACCAGGGGCGAGTAACTATGGCTACACCTTC.

The chain recombines TRBV4-1 with TRBJ2-4; 9 nucleotides align to TRBD2. V trimming: 1 base; J trimming: 11 bases; junction bases outside the gene matches: 21. The length of the CDR3 is 19 residues. Germline V gives CDR1 MGHRA, CDR2 YSYEKL. The CDR3 reads CASSQATPPFSGRGRVQYF. CDR3 sequence (DNA): TGCGCCAGCAGCCAAGCAACTCCTCCGTTTAGCGGGAGAGGGAGAGTTCAGTACTTC.

V usage is TRBV5-8 and J usage is TRBJ1-1; the D is unclear. The CDR3 covers 11 residues. With 6 bases removed from V and 7 bases from J, the gap between germline ends came to 10 bases. From germline, CDR1 is SGHTS and CDR2 YDEGEE. The CDR3 is CASTSRYEAFF. The CDR3, as DNA: TGTGCCAGCACTTCAAGGTATGAAGCTTTCTTT.

In DNA form, the CDR3 reads TGTGCCAGCAGACTCGAGGCCTCTGGGGCCAACGTCCTGACTTTC. This sequence encodes CASRLEASGANVLTF. The chain recombines TRBV28 with TRBJ2-6; no clear D gene. Germline CDR1 is MDHEN and CDR2 is SYDVKM. V shed 6 bases and J shed 0 bases, with 9 bases lying between them. This CDR3 has 15 amino acids.

About this clone: One end of the junction varies from germline; a read error may be responsible. The chain carries TRBV6-1 and TRBJ1-1; a possible D gene is TRBD1 (5 bases). Germline V gene data show CDR1 as MNHNS and CDR2 as SASEGT. The CDR3 is made up of 18 amino acids. CDR3 coding DNA: TGTGCCAGCAGTAAAGCCGGGGCGCCGCACGCTATGAACACTGAAGCTTTCTTT. This codes for CASSKAGAPHAMNTEAFF.

This chain joins TRBV2 and TRBJ2-7; 13 bases map to TRBD2. The CDR3 consists of 17 residues. CDR1 and CDR2 from the germline V gene are SNHLY and FYNNEI. V was pared by 9 bases and J by 0 bases, with 11 bases of the junction left unmatched. The CDR3 reads CARGGLAGRASSYEQYF. The CDR3 nucleotides are TGTGCCAGGGGGGGACTAGCGGGACGCGCCAGCTCCTACGAGCAGTACTTC.

This clone was picked up one time. The chain carries TRBV5-5 and TRBJ1-6; TRBD1 is a possible D gene (5 bases). The V gene's germline CDR1 is SGHKS and CDR2 YYEKEE (reference sequence). This CDR3 contains 17 residues. The V and J ends lost 4 bases and 1 base respectively, with 15 bases between them. The CDR3 DNA follows: TGTGCCAGCAGCGCCGATTTTGGGACGTCCTATAATTCACCCCTCCACTTT. Residues: CASSADFGTSYNSPLHF. The full variable domain, in which reference TRBV5-5 and TRBJ1-6 provide the parts outside the CDR3, is DAGVTQSPTHLIKTRGQQVTLRCSPISGHKSVSWYQQVLGQGPQFIFQYYEKEERGRGNFPDRFSARQFPNYSSELNVNALLLGDSALYLCASSADFGTSYNSPLHFGNGTRLTVT.

The chain carries TRBV25-1 and TRBJ2-7; 7 nucleotides agree with TRBD1. This CDR3 spans 14 amino acids. The ends lost 6 bases at V and 7 bases at J; junction bases unmatched: 12. The germline V gene encodes CDR1 MGHDK and CDR2 SYGVNS. The CDR3 nucleotides read TGTGCCAGCAGCTTGGGATCTACAGGGGTTGAGCAGTACTTC. Translated, it gives CASSLGSTGVEQYF.

This clone has only one observation. The chain carries TRBV5-6 and TRBJ2-5, with 9 bases identical to TRBD2. CDR1 is SGHDT and CDR2 is YYEEEE in the germline V gene. This CDR3 spans 17 amino acids. V dropped 3 bases and J dropped 5; count of bases not matched to a gene: 14. CDR3 DNA: TGTGCCAGCAGCTCCGGGACTAGCTTTACACTGTCGGAGACCCAGTACTTC. Amino acid sequence: CASSSGTSFTLSETQYF.

The chain combines TRBV6-5 with TRBJ2-7; possibly TRBD1 for D (5 bases). The CDR3 extends over 15 amino acids. CDR1 MNHEY and CDR2 SVGAGI come from the germline V gene. Trimming took off 1 base at V and 5 bases at J, with 15 bases between the two ends. As DNA, the CDR3 is TGTGCCAGCAGTTACTTAGGCAGGGATTTCCACGAGCAGTACTTC. Translated, it gives CASSYLGRDFHEQYF.